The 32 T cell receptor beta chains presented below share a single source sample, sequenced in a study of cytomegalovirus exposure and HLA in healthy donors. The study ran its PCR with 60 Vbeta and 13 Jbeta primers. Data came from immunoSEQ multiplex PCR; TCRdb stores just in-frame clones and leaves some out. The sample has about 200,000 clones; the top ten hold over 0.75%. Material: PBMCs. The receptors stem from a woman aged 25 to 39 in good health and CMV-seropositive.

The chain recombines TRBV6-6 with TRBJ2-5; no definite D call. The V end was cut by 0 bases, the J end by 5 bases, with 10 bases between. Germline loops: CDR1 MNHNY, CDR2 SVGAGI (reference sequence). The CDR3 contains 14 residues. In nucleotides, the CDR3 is TGTGCCAGCAGTTACTCAACGACAAGCGAGACCCAGTACTTC. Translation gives CASSYSTTSETQYF.

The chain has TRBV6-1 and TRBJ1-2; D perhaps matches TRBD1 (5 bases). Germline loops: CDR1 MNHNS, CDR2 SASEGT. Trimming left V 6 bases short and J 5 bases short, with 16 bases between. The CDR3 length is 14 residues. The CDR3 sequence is CASRVMGLRYGYTF. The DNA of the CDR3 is TGTGCCAGCAGGGTAATGGGACTCAGGTATGGCTACACCTTC.

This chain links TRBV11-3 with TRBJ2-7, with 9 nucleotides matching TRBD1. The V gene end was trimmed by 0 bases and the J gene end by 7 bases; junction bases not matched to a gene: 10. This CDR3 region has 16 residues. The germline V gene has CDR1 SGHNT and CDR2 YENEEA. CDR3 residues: CASSLDLWDRVREQYF. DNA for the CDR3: TGTGCCAGCAGCTTAGATCTGTGGGACAGGGTACGAGAGCAGTACTTC.

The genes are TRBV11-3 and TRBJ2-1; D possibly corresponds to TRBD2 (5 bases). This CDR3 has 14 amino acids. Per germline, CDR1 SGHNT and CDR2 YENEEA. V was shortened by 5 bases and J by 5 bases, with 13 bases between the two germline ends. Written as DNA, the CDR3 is TGTGCCAGCAGCCAAGAGGGTGCGAACAATGAGCAGTTCTTC. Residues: CASSQEGANNEQFF.

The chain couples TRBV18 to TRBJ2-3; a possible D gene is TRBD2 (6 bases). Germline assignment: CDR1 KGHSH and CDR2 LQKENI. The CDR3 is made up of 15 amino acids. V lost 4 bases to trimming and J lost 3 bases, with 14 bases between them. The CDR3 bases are TGTGCCAGCTCACTCCCAGGAGGGCCTACAGATACGCAGTATTTT. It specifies CASSLPGGPTDTQYF.

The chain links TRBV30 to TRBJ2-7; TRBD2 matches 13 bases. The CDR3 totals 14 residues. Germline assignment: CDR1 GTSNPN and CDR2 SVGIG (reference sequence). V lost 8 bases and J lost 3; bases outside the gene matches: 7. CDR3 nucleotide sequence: TGTGCCGCCCTGACTAGCGGGAGGAGCTACGAGCAGTACTTC. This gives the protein CAALTSGRSYEQYF.

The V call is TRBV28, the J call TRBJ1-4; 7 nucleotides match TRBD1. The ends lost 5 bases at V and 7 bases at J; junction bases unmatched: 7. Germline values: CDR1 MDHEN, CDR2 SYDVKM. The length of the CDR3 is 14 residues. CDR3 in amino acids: CASSTGTVIEKLFF. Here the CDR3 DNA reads TGTGCCAGCAGTACGGGGACAGTGATTGAAAAACTGTTTTTT.

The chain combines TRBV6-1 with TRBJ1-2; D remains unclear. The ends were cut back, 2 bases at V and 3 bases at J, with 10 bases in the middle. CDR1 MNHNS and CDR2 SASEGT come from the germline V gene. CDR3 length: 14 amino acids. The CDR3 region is CASSESPVYYGYTF. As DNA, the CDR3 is TGTGCCAGCAGTGAAAGCCCGGTCTACTATGGCTACACCTTC.

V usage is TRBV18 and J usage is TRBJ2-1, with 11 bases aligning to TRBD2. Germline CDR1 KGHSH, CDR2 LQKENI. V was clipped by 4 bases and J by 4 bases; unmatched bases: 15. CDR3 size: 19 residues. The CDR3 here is CASSRQLAGAPPGYNEQFF. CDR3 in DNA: TGTGCCAGCTCACGGCAACTAGCGGGGGCCCCCCCTGGGTACAATGAGCAGTTCTTC.

The CDR3 DNA sequence: TGCAGCGTTGCAGGGCTCTCTGGAAACACCATATATTTT. It specifies CSVAGLSGNTIYF. This rearrangement joins TRBV29-1 to TRBJ1-3; D perhaps matches TRBD1 (5 bases). CDR3 size: 13 residues. Germline V CDR1 and CDR2: SQVTM, ANQGSEA. The V gene lost 4 bases and the J gene lost 0 bases, with 7 bases spanning the gap.

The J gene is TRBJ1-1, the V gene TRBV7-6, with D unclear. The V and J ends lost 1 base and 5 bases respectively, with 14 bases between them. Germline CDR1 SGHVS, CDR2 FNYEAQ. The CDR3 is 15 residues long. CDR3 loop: CASSLVDGMGTEAFF. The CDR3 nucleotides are TGTGCCAGCAGCTTAGTTGACGGGATGGGGACTGAAGCTTTCTTT.

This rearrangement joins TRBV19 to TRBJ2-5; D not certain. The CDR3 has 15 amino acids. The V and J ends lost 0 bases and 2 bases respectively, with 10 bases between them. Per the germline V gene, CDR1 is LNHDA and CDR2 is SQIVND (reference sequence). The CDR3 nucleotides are TGTGCCAGTAGTATAGATTTATTCAGGCAAGAGACCCAGTACTTC. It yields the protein CASSIDLFRQETQYF.

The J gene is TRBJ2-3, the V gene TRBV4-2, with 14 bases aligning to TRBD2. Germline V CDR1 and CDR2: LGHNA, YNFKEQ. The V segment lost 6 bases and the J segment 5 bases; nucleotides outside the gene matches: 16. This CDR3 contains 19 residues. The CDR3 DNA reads TGTGCCAGCAGTCTTCCGGGACTAGCGGGGGAATCATTTGTAGATACGCAGTATTTT. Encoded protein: CASSLPGLAGESFVDTQYF.

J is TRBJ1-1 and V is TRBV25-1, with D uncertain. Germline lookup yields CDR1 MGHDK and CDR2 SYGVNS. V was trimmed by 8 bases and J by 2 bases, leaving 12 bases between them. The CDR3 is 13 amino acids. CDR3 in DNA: TGTGCCAGCGGTCCATACTACAACACTGAAGCTTTCTTT. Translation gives CASGPYYNTEAFF. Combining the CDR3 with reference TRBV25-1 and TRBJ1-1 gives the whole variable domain EADIYQTPRYLVIGTGKKITLECSQTMGHDKMYWYQQDPGMELHLIHYSYGVNSTEKGDLSSESTVSRIRTEHFPLTLESARPSHTSQYLCASGPYYNTEAFFGQGTRLTVV.

The CDR3 sequence: CASSSGSTDTQYF. DNA for the CDR3: TGTGCCAGCAGCTCAGGGTCCACAGATACGCAGTATTTT. The J gene is TRBJ2-3, the V gene TRBV7-2; weak D call: TRBD1 (5 bases). V shed 4 bases and J shed 2 bases, with 7 bases lying between them. The V gene's germline CDR1 is SGHTA and CDR2 FQGNSA. The CDR3 spans 13 residues.

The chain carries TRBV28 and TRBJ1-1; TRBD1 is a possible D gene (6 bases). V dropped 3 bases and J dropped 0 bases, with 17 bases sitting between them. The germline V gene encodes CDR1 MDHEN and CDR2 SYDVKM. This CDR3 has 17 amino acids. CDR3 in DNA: TGTGCCAGCAGTTTCCCCGAGCGGGGGCGGGTGAACACTGAAGCTTTCTTT. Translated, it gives CASSFPERGRVNTEAFF.

The CDR3 loop is CASSIGSRLPSVDTGELFF. CDR3 DNA sequence: TGTGCCAGTAGTATCGGGTCAAGACTCCCATCGGTGGACACCGGGGAGCTGTTTTTT. The chain has TRBV19 and TRBJ2-2; no firm D call. The CDR3 loop spans 19 amino acids. V was pared by 3 bases and J by 3 bases, with 23 bases between. Germline V gives CDR1 LNHDA, CDR2 SQIVND (reference sequence).

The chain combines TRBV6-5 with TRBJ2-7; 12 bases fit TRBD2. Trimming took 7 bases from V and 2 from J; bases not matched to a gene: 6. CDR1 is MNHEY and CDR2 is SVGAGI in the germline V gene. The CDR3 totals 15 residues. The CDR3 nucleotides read TGTGCCAGCACCATGACTAGCGGGGGCCCCTACGAGCAGTACTTC. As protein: CASTMTSGGPYEQYF.

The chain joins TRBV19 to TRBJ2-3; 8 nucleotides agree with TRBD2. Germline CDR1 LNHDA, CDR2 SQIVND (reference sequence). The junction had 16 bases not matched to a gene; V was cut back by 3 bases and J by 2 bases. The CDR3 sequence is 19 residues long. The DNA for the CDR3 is TGTGCCAGTAGTATCCCTATTAATAGCGGGACCATAAACACAGATACGCAGTATTTT. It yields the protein CASSIPINSGTINTDTQYF.

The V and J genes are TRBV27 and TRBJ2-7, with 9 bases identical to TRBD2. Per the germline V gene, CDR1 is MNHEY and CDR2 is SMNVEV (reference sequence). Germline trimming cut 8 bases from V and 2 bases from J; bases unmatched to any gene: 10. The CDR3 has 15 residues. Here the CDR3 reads CASGLAGVRAYEQYF. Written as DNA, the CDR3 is TGTGCCAGCGGCTTAGCGGGAGTACGCGCCTACGAGCAGTACTTC.

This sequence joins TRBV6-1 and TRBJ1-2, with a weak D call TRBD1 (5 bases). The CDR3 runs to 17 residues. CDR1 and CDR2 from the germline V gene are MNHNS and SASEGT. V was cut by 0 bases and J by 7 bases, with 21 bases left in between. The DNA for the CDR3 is TGTGCCAGCAGTGAAGCTTCCCCAGGGTTCCACAAGGGTGGCTACACCTTC. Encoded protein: CASSEASPGFHKGGYTF.

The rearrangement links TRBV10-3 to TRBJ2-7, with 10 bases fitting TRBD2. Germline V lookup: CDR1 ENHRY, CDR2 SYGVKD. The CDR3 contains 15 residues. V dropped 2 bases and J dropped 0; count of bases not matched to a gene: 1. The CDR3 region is CAISETSGDSYEQYF. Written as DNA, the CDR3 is TGTGCCATCAGTGAGACTAGCGGGGACTCCTACGAGCAGTACTTC.

The CDR3 nucleotides read TGTGCCACCTCGACAGGGGTTGGGGCCAACGTCCTGACTTTC. Translating gives CATSTGVGANVLTF. The rearrangement uses TRBV28 and TRBJ2-6; 8 bases agree with TRBD1. The CDR3 length is 14 residues. Trimming cost V 10 bases and J 3 bases; bases outside gene matches: 5. The germline gives CDR1 MDHEN, CDR2 SYDVKM.

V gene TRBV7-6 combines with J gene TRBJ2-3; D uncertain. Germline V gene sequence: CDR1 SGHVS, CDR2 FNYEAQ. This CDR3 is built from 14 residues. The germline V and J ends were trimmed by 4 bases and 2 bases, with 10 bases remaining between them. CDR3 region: CASSSRSNTDTQYF. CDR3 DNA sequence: TGTGCCAGCAGCTCTCGGTCTAACACAGATACGCAGTATTTT.

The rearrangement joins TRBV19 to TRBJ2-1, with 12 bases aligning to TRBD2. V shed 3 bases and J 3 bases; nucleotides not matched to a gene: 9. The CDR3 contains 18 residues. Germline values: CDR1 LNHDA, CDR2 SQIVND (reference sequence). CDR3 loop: CASSMDQPGLAGYNEQFF. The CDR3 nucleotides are TGTGCCAGTAGTATGGATCAACCGGGACTAGCGGGCTACAATGAGCAGTTCTTC.

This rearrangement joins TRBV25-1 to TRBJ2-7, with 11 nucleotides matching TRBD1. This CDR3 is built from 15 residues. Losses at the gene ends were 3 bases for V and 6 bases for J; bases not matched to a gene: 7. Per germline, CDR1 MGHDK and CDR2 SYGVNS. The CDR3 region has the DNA TGTGCCAGCAGTGACACCGGGACAGGGGGTATCGAGCAGTACTTC. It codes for CASSDTGTGGIEQYF.

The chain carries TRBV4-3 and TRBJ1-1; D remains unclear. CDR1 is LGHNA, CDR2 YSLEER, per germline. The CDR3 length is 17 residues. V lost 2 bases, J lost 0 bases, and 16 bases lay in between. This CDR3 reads CASSQTPRGVMNTEAFF. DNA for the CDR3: TGCGCCAGCAGCCAAACCCCACGGGGAGTCATGAACACTGAAGCTTTCTTT.

CDR3 in amino acids: CASSLNSVQNTEAFF. In nucleotides, the CDR3 is TGCGCCAGCAGCTTGAATTCCGTACAGAACACTGAAGCTTTCTTT. The genes are TRBV5-1 and TRBJ1-1; no clear D gene. This CDR3 is 15 amino acids long. The V and J ends lost 1 base and 1 base respectively, with 11 bases between them. CDR1 and CDR2 (germline): SGHRS, YFSETQ.

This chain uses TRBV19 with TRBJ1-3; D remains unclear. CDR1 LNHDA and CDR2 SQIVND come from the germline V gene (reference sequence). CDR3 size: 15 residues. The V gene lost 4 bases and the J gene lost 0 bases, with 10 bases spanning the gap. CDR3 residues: CASSSRALSGNTIYF. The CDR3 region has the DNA TGTGCCAGTAGTAGCCGAGCACTCTCTGGAAACACCATATATTTT.

This CDR3 reads CASSSAGGDQPQHF. CDR3 coding DNA: TGTGCCAGCAGTAGCGCCGGAGGTGATCAGCCCCAGCATTTT. The rearrangement links TRBV25-1 to TRBJ1-5; D ambiguous. Per germline, CDR1 MGHDK and CDR2 SYGVNS. The V and J ends lost 5 bases and 5 bases respectively, with 13 bases between them. The CDR3 covers 14 residues. Drawing the rest from reference TRBV25-1 and TRBJ1-5, the complete variable domain is EADIYQTPRYLVIGTGKKITLECSQTMGHDKMYWYQQDPGMELHLIHYSYGVNSTEKGDLSSESTVSRIRTEHFPLTLESARPSHTSQYLCASSSAGGDQPQHFGDGTRLSIL.

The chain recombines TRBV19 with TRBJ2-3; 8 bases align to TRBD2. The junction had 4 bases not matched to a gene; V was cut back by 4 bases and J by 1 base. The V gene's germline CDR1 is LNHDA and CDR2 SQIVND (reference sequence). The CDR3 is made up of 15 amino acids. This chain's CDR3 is CASSTFSGGTDTQYF. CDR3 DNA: TGTGCCAGTAGTACTTTTAGCGGGGGCACAGATACGCAGTATTTT.

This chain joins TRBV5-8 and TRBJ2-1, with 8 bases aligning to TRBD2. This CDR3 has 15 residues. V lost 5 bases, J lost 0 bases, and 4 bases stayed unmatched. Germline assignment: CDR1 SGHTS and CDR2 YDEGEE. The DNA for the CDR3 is TGTGCCAGCAGTGTAGCGGGGTACTCCTACAATGAGCAGTTCTTC. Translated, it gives CASSVAGYSYNEQFF. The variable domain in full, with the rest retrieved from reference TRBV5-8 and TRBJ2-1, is EAGVTQSPTHLIKTRGQQATLRCSPISGHTSVYWYQQALGLGLQFLLWYDEGEERNRGNFPPRFSGRQFPNYSSELNVNALELEDSALYLCASSVAGYSYNEQFFGPGTRLTVL.